This entry is about one T cell receptor (beta chain). The antigen is undetermined. These data originate in a study of CD8 T cells in ankylosing spondylitis. Study-wide findings and caveats: In ankylosing spondylitis patients, matched synovial fluid reportedly showed significant enrichment of disease-linked clones. Both synovial fluid and blood in reactive arthritis had previously been reported to carry some motif variants. About 8 highly homologous variants made up a TCR beta motif, and this motif appeared characteristic of ankylosing spondylitis blood.

As the method for making TCR beta libraries, quantitative 5'-RACE with molecular barcodes was used. In TCRdb, the 5' RACE reads were re-called with MiXCR into one record per CDR3 protein. The sample has about 800,000 distinct CDR3 sequences; approximately 12% are singletons. The V end was cut by 3 bases, the J end by 2 bases, with 16 bases between. The CDR3 extends over 16 amino acids. Germline CDR1 is LNHNV and CDR2 is YYDKDF (reference sequence). J is TRBJ1-1 and V is TRBV15; the D gene is possibly TRBD1 (5 bases). This clonotype originated in a male donor with ankylosing spondylitis. Sequencing input: blood, either unsorted or a sorted T cell fraction (not recorded which). CDR3: CATSSSPGGGNTEAFF. In DNA, the CDR3 is TGTGCCACCAGCAGTTCACCGGGGGGGGGAAACACTGAAGCTTTCTTT.